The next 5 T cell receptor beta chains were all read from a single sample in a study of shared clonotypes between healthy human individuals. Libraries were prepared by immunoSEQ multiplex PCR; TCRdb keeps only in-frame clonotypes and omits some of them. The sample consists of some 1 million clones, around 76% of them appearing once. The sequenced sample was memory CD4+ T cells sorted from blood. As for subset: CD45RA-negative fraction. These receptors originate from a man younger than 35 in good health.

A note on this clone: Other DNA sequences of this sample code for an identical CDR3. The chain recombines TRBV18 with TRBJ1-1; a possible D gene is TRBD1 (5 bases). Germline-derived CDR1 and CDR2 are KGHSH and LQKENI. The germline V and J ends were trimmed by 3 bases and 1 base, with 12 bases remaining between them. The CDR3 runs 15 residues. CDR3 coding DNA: TGTGCCAGCTCACCTCAAGGCGGGGGGAACACTGAAGCTTTCTTT. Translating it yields CASSPQGGGNTEAFF.

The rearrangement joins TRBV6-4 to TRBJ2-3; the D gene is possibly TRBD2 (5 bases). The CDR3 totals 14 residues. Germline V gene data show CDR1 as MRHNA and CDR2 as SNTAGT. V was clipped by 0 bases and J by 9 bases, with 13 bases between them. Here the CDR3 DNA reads TGTGCCAGCAGTGACTCGGGTTCCGGGGAGACGCAGTATTTT. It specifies CASSDSGSGETQYF.

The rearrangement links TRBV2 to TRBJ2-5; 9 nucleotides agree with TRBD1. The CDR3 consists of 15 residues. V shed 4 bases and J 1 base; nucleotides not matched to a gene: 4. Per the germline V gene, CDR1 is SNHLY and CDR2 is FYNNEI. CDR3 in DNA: TGTGCCAGCAGTGTAACAGGGGGCCCCCAAGAGACCCAGTACTTC. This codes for CASSVTGGPQETQYF. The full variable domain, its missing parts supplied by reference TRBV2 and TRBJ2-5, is EPEVTQTPSHQVTQMGQEVILRCVPISNHLYFYWYRQILGQKVEFLVSFYNNEISEKSEIFDDQFSVERPDGSNFTLKIRSTKLEDSAMYFCASSVTGGPQETQYFGPGTRLLVL.

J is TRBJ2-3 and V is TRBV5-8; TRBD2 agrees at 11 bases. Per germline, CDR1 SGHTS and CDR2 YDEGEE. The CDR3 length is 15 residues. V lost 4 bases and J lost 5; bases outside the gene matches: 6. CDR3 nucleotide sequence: TGTGCCAGCAGCGATAGCGGGAGGGCCCTAGATACGCAGTATTTT. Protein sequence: CASSDSGRALDTQYF.

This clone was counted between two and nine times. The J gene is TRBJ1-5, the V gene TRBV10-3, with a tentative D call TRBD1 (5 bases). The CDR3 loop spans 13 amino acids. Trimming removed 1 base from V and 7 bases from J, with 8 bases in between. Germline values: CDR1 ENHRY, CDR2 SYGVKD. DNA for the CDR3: TGTGCCATCAGTGAGTTTCAGGGACAGCCCCAGCATTTT. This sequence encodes CAISEFQGQPQHF.